This T cell receptor beta chain was retrieved from a study of T cells in Graves' hyperthyroidism and ophthalmopathy. Those patients with uncontrolled infection, other autoimmune disease, pregnancy or lactation were excluded. Using around 10 ml of fresh peripheral blood, PBMCs were prepared. The source material, RNA transcripts, was used to amplify TCR beta CDR3 regions. RT-PCR in the first round (using the HTBI primer set) targeted the TCR CDR3. MiXCR, applied by TCRdb to the multiplex PCR reads, yields one record per CDR3 protein. The sample has fewer than 850,000 distinct CDR3 sequences; roughly 17% are singletons. This clonotype was detected ten times or more. As yet, its antigen is unknown. Findings and caveats of the study: A model of 13 V-J features distinguished ophthalmopathy from stable hyperthyroidism.

The source of this sequence is a man between 50 and 59 years old with Graves' hyperthyroidism. What was sequenced was blood.

CDR3 region: CASSNRNTGELFF. In DNA, the CDR3 is TGTGCCAGCAGTAATCGGAACACCGGGGAGCTGTTTTTT. The genes are TRBV27 and TRBJ2-2; D gene unclear. There are 13 residues in the CDR3. V shed 5 bases and J shed 1 base, with 5 bases lying between them. From germline, CDR1 is MNHEY and CDR2 SMNVEV (reference sequence).